A selection of T cell receptor beta chains follows, all from one sample in a study of OX40 agonist ivuxolimab in advanced cancers. Clones were sequenced by immunoSEQ multiplex PCR, and TCRdb holds only the in-frame ones, with some missing. The sample has about 16,000 clones, about four fifths seen once. The sequences come from CD4+ or CD8+ T cells sorted from blood, collected in a trial of the OX40 agonist ivuxolimab. These receptors were taken from an adult with an advanced solid tumor such as melanoma, head and neck, liver or kidney cancer. The CDR3 runs from the conserved cysteine through the conserved F or W. The D gene is left open where the match is weak. Clone size is stated in some rows and not others, as once, few, many or a class when expanded.

j_call v_call d_call clone_size cdr3_nt cdr3_aa
TRBJ2-7 TRBV11-2 NA NA TGTGCCAGCAGCTCTTCATACGAGCAGTACTTC CASSSSYEQYF
TRBJ2-1 TRBV5-1 NA NA TGCGCCAGCAGCGGACGGAACAGCTCCTACAATGAGCAGTTCTTC CASSGRNSSYNEQFF
TRBJ1-1 TRBV11-2 TRBD1 NA TGTGCCAGCAGCTTAGGGGGACAGGGGGGTGAAGCTTTCTTT CASSLGGQGGEAFF
TRBJ1-3 TRBV11-3 NA NA TGTGCCAGCAGCCGTGGACTCCGGGACTCCTTACTAGACTCTGGAAACACCATATATTTT CASSRGLRDSLLDSGNTIYF
TRBJ2-7 TRBV29-1 NA NA TGCAGCGTTGGGGGAACAGGGACATACGAGCAGTACTTC CSVGGTGTYEQYF
TRBJ2-7 TRBV5-5 NA NA TGTGCCAGCAGCTTCAGAGTTTCCTACGAGCAGTACTTC CASSFRVSYEQYF
TRBJ2-1 TRBV27 NA few TGTGCCAGCAGCTTTAACAGCGGCAATGAGCAGTTCTTC CASSFNSGNEQFF
TRBJ2-3 TRBV6-5 NA NA TGTGCCAGCAGTTACGGCAGGGGGGTAGCAGATACGCAGTATTTT CASSYGRGVADTQYF
TRBJ2-7 TRBV9 NA NA TGTGCCAGCAGCGCGGGACATCCATACGAGCAGTACTTC CASSAGHPYEQYF
TRBJ2-3 TRBV27 TRBD2 NA TGTGCCAGCAGTCATAGCGGGGGGGACACAGATACGCAGTATTTT CASSHSGGDTDTQYF
TRBJ2-3 TRBV19 TRBD2 NA TGTGCCAGCTCCGGGACTAGAAACACAGATACGCAGTATTTT CASSGTRNTDTQYF
TRBJ1-1 TRBV2 NA NA TGTGCCAGCAGTTTGTCCAGCCCTGAAGCTTTCTTT CASSLSSPEAFF
TRBJ2-7 TRBV6-5 NA NA TGTGCCAGCAGTCCCCTCTCCCACCCCTCCTACGAGCAGTACTTC CASSPLSHPSYEQYF
TRBJ2-5 TRBV29-1 NA NA TGCAGCGTTGAAGCCCGCCGGGCGGGAGAGACCCAGTACTTC CSVEARRAGETQYF
TRBJ1-2 TRBV7-4 NA NA TGTGCCAGCAGCCCCCTGGGGGGCACCGGCTACACCTTC CASSPLGGTGYTF
TRBJ1-2 TRBV4-3 NA NA TGCGCCAGCAGCCCGACGGAGGATCCTAATGGCTACACCTTC CASSPTEDPNGYTF
TRBJ1-1 TRBV5-6 NA NA TGTGCCAGCACCTGGGGGGGGAACACTGAAGCTTTCTTT CASTWGGNTEAFF
TRBJ1-6 TRBV9 NA few TGTGCCAGCAGCGTAGGTGGTTGGGACGGTGTTTCACCCCTCCACTTT CASSVGGWDGVSPLHF
TRBJ2-4 TRBV4-3 NA NA TGCGCCAGCAGCCTGACAGGCGATGCCAAAAACATTCAGTACTTC CASSLTGDAKNIQYF
TRBJ1-1 TRBV2 NA NA TGTGCCAGCAGGAGGACAGAAGCTTTCTTT CASRRTEAFF
TRBJ2-1 TRBV19 NA NA TGTGCCACACAGGACAGATACAATGAGCAGTTCTTC CATQDRYNEQFF
TRBJ1-3 TRBV7-2 NA NA TGTGCCAGCAGATTAGTACACGTAGAGAATAACACCATATATTTT CASRLVHVENNTIYF
TRBJ2-7 TRBV5-4 NA NA TGCGCCAGCAGCCAAGTTCTGGGGGCCTCCTACGAGCAGTACTTC CASSQVLGASYEQYF
TRBJ1-2 TRBV11-2 NA few TGTGCCAGCAGCTTAGTTGTCAGCTTCGCCTATGGCTACACCTTC CASSLVVSFAYGYTF
TRBJ1-4 TRBV13 NA NA TGTGCCAGCAGCTTACACACAGGGTACGAAAAACTGTTTTTT CASSLHTGYEKLFF
TRBJ1-1 TRBV4-3 NA NA TGCGCCAGCAGCCCCGATTGGAGGGGTGCGAACACTGAAGCTTTCTTT CASSPDWRGANTEAFF
TRBJ1-5 TRBV7-6 NA NA TGTGCCAGCAGCTTAGAGGTTTTTAGGAGCAATCAGCCCCAGCATTTT CASSLEVFRSNQPQHF
TRBJ1-1 TRBV14 NA NA TGTGCCAGCAGCCAAGGGGCAGGGGTGAACACTGAAGCTTTCTTT CASSQGAGVNTEAFF
TRBJ2-1 TRBV7-6 NA NA TGTGCCAGCAGCTTATCAGGGAGCAATGAGCAGTTCTTC CASSLSGSNEQFF
TRBJ2-3 TRBV5-1 TRBD2 NA TGCGCCAGCAGCTTGTGGGCGGGACTAGCGGGGGGCACAGATACGCAGTATTTT CASSLWAGLAGGTDTQYF
TRBJ2-7 TRBV5-4 NA NA TGTGCCAGCAGCCCCGCAGGGGGCGGGGGCTCCTACGAGCAGTACTTC CASSPAGGGGSYEQYF
TRBJ2-5 TRBV4-2 NA NA TGTGCCAGCAGCCAAGGACTAGTTCCTCAAGAGACCCAGTACTTC CASSQGLVPQETQYF
TRBJ2-1 TRBV5-1 TRBD2 NA TGCGCCAGCAGCTTGGAGCGGGGGGGCCGGGATGAGCAGTTCTTC CASSLERGGRDEQFF